Reported below is one TCR beta chain. What this receptor recognizes is not known. No qualities accompany the bases; no much larger clone lies one base away. Clipping removes 4 bases from V and 4 bases from J, with 7 as the unmatched junction base count. Counted from cysteine to phenylalanine, this CDR3 has 15 amino acids. The CDR3 DNA has 45 bases and is translated from base 1. From a lookup of the germline V gene (reference sequence), CDR1 and CDR2 are LNHDA and SQIVND. TCRbeta CDR3 regions were amplified from genomic DNA by means of the immunoSEQ Assay, a bias-controlled multiplex PCR. The study's processing was this. Within the assay, amplification of reference gene primers was used to estimate how many nucleated cells each sample contained. Sequence reads were collapsed and filtered to measure the absolute abundance of every unique TCRbeta CDR3 rearrangement. For each sample, productive Simpson clonality was calculated as the square root of Simpson's diversity index over productive rearrangements. What TCRdb holds here is the immuneACCESS table cut down to in-frame rearrangements. Part of the clones is not present; checked against another copy, under half of the missing clones reflect an unresolved V gene, and the others are unexplained. For V, J and clone size, that table is used; D and trimming come from the DNA. Present in this sample are over 70,000 clones, approximately 80% of which were seen just once. Over 5.5% of the sample rests with the top ten.

The sample is drawn from a study of blood T cell repertoires in COVID-19 (dated by TCRdb to 2020 to 2022). Concerning the study at large: The collaborator samples originated in the United States, Italy and Spain and spanned the acute and convalescent phases of COVID-19. Samples came from the ongoing ImmuneRACE study (first 160 participants) plus 1,254 subjects from 6 global collaborators. A freely available public database, intended as a resource for researchers studying the immune response to SARS-CoV-2, is where the repertoires were released. Where HLA class I and class II types were available, the types were taken from metadata supplied by the sample provider, not from assay-based typing. The prospective study material was composed of cDNA or gDNA derived from T cells, B-cell-depleted T cells, or PBMCs. A de-identified subject ID, COVID-19 status, age in years and sex were almost always included in the sample metadata. The dataset comprised deeply sampled blood TCRbeta repertoires from subjects exposed to, actively infected with, or recovered from COVID-19. On the study overall, not on this receptor specifically: How much clinical and demographic metadata was included differed by source and by participant, and the metadata was provided uncurated.

In Seattle, one collaborating source enrolled patients while the infection was active and tracked those patients longitudinally over the course of disease. The collaborating institutions used their own protocols to collect whole blood in K2EDTA tubes. For TCRbeta analysis, collaborators shipped samples in one of three forms: frozen whole blood, isolated PBMCs, or DNA extracted from either of those sample types. This receptor was obtained from a man between 65 and 85 years old with COVID-19, enrolled during active disease. Sequenced sample: peripheral blood. The chain is made from TRBV19 and TRBJ1-2, and TRBD1 aligns with 9 junction nucleotides. The DNA sequence is as follows: TGTGCCAGTAGTACTCTAGGGACAGGGCGCTATGGCTACACCTTC. Its protein is CASSTLGTGRYGYTF.